This is a list of T cell receptor beta chains from one sample in a study of T cells in narcolepsy. The table came from immunoSEQ multiplex PCR; TCRdb's copy has only in-frame clones and leaves some out. The sample lists 20,000 to 30,000 clones; approximately 60% were seen once. The sample comprised memory (CD45RA-) CD4+ T cells from blood. These receptors all come from a human donor in good health. Each CDR3 is given with its conserved first and last residue. A D gene is named only where the DNA matches it firmly. Where a row states a size, it is once, few, many or the class of an expanded clone; other rows omit it.

v_gene	abundance	d_gene	j_gene	len	CDR3nt	CDR3aa
TRBV30	.	.	TRBJ2-7	12	TGTGCCTGGAGTCTTGAGGGATCCCGTTGGTACTTC	CAWSLEGSRWYF
TRBV4-1	.	.	TRBJ2-3	14	TGCGCCAGCAGCCCTCCCCTGCGGCCGGATACGCAGTATTTT	CASSPPLRPDTQYF
TRBV5-6	.	TRBD1	TRBJ2-7	16	TGTGCCAGCAGTCCCACGTGGGCAGGGGGCACATACGAGCAGTACTTC	CASSPTWAGGTYEQYF
TRBV2	.	.	TRBJ1-5	14	TGTGCCAGCAGCGGAGTCGGTCACCCGGGGCCCCAGCATTTT	CASSGVGHPGPQHF
TRBV18	.	TRBD1	TRBJ1-2	15	TGTGCCAGCTCACCGACAGGGATCGTGGACTATGGCTACACCTTC	CASSPTGIVDYGYTF
TRBV5-1	.	.	TRBJ2-7	14	TGCGCCAGCAGCGGGGGTATCGCTTTCTACGAGCAGTACTTC	CASSGGIAFYEQYF
TRBV6-5	medium-sized	.	TRBJ1-2	14	TGTGCCAGCAGTCGAGCCAGGGTGAACTATGGCTACACCTTC	CASSRARVNYGYTF
TRBV6-5	.	.	TRBJ1-4	13	TGTGCCAGCAAAACAGGGACTAATGAAAAACTGTTTTTT	CASKTGTNEKLFF
TRBV7-2	.	TRBD2	TRBJ2-3	15	TGTGCCAGCAGCTTAAGCGGGACTAGCACAGATACGCAGTATTTT	CASSLSGTSTDTQYF
TRBV2	.	.	TRBJ2-7	13	TGTGCCAGCTCCCAGGGGCCAACCTACGAGCAGTACTTC	CASSQGPTYEQYF
TRBV6-5	.	.	TRBJ1-5	14	TGTGCCAGCAGTTATTCAGGGCCCAATCAGCCCCAGCATTTT	CASSYSGPNQPQHF
TRBV4-2	.	TRBD1	TRBJ1-2	12	TGTGCCAGCAGCCATTGGGGACAGCTCTACACCTTC	CASSHWGQLYTF
TRBV7-2	few	.	TRBJ2-6	15	TGTGCCAGCATAAATGGGTCCGCCAGGGCCAACGTCCTGACTTTC	CASINGSARANVLTF
TRBV5-1	.	TRBD1	TRBJ1-6	14	TGCGCCACTTCCCGGGACAGCGCTAATTCACCCCTCCACTTT	CATSRDSANSPLHF
TRBV27	.	.	TRBJ1-1	13	TGTGCCAGCAGTTTGAGGGGGGACACTGAAGCTTTCTTT	CASSLRGDTEAFF
TRBV9	few	TRBD1	TRBJ1-4	16	TGTGCCAGCAGCGCGGGAGACAGGGAAGCTAATGAAAAACTGTTTTTT	CASSAGDREANEKLFF
TRBV28	few	.	TRBJ2-2	14	TGTGCCAGCAGTTTAGCGGGCCTTGGCGGGGAGCTGTTTTTT	CASSLAGLGGELFF
TRBV10-3	.	TRBD1	TRBJ2-6	17	TGTGCCATCAGTACTGCCGGGACAGCTACTGGGGCCAACGTCCTGACTTTC	CAISTAGTATGANVLTF
TRBV6-1	.	.	TRBJ2-1	12	TGTGCCAGCAGTTTCGACAGAGGTGAGCAGTTCTTC	CASSFDRGEQFF
TRBV4-1	.	.	TRBJ2-1	16	TGCGCCAGCAGCCAAATTAATCTGGCGGCCCCGAATGAGCAGTTCTTC	CASSQINLAAPNEQFF
TRBV5-1	.	.	TRBJ2-1	15	TGCGCCAGCAGCTTACCGGGAGTGAGAAACAATGAGCAGTTCTTC	CASSLPGVRNNEQFF
TRBV6-1	once	.	TRBJ2-1	15	TGTGCCAGCAGTGAAGCAGGACAGCCTTACAATGAGCAGTTCTTC	CASSEAGQPYNEQFF
TRBV10-3	.	TRBD1	TRBJ2-2	14	TGTGCCGGTGCCGGGACAGCAAACACCGGGGAGCTGTTTTTT	CAGAGTANTGELFF
TRBV28	.	.	TRBJ1-2	12	TGTGCCAGCAGTCCGCTGGTACCTGGCTACACCTTC	CASSPLVPGYTF
TRBV7-9	.	.	TRBJ2-1	16	TGTGCCAGCAGCTTATTCAGCCTGAGCTCCTACAATGAGCAGTTCTTC	CASSLFSLSSYNEQFF
TRBV6-5	few	.	TRBJ1-2	14	TGTGCCAGCAGTTACCGCACCTCCGGGACACACTACACCTTC	CASSYRTSGTHYTF
TRBV2	few	TRBD1	TRBJ1-1	14	TGTGCCAGCAGTCGGGACAGATCGAACACTGAAGCTTTCTTT	CASSRDRSNTEAFF
TRBV2	.	.	TRBJ2-5	15	TGTGCCAGCAGTGGAATAGGGGGGCAGCAAGAGACCCAGTACTTC	CASSGIGGQQETQYF
TRBV5-1	.	TRBD1	TRBJ2-4	14	TGCGCCAGCAGCACTAGTGGACAGGGAAACATTCAGTACTTC	CASSTSGQGNIQYF
TRBV6-1	.	TRBD1	TRBJ2-5	13	TGTGCCGGCAAGACAGGGGTTGGAGAGACCCAGTACTTC	CAGKTGVGETQYF
TRBV6-6	.	.	TRBJ2-1	15	TGTGCCACCCGCTTTGACAGTGTTGGACCCAATGAGCAGTTCTTC	CATRFDSVGPNEQFF
TRBV19	.	TRBD1	TRBJ2-3	13	TGTGCCAGCTCGGACAGGGTCACAGATACGCAGTATTTT	CASSDRVTDTQYF
TRBV6-4	.	.	TRBJ2-3	14	TGTGCCAGCAGTGACGTGGGGGGCACAGATACGCAGTATTTT	CASSDVGGTDTQYF
TRBV6-5	.	.	TRBJ2-1	14	TGTGCCAGCAGTGTGGGACCAACCGGGTCTGAGCAGTTCTTC	CASSVGPTGSEQFF
TRBV5-1	.	TRBD2	TRBJ2-1	18	TGCGCCAGCAGCTTAAGGCCCCCCACTAGCGGGGACTACAATGAGCAGTTCTTC	CASSLRPPTSGDYNEQFF
TRBV9	.	TRBD2	TRBJ2-3	17	TGTGCCAGCAGCCCAAGCGGGAGCGCTCCGATACTAGGTACGCAGTATTTT	CASSPSGSAPILGTQYF
TRBV6-6	.	.	TRBJ2-1	11	TGTGCCAGCAGTTACAGCTACACGGAGTTCTTC	CASSYSYTEFF
TRBV28	few	.	TRBJ2-7	15	TGTGCCAGCAGTTTATTTGTCGGGAAGACCTACGAGCAGTACTTC	CASSLFVGKTYEQYF
TRBV9	.	.	TRBJ2-6	17	TGTGCCAGCAGCCCAGCGGGACAGTCCCCTGGGGCCAACGTCCTGACTTTC	CASSPAGQSPGANVLTF
TRBV30	.	.	TRBJ2-5	14	TGTGCCTGGAGTGATTGGACCACCGGGGAGACCCAGTACTTC	CAWSDWTTGETQYF
TRBV7-9	.	.	TRBJ1-1	14	TGTGCCAGCAGCTTAGAGACGGTATCCACTAAAGCTTTCTTT	CASSLETVSTKAFF
TRBV6-1	.	TRBD2	TRBJ2-7	13	TGTGCCAGCAGTCAAAGGGAGGGTGGCGAGCAGTACTTC	CASSQREGGEQYF